Listed below are T cell receptor beta chains from one sample, sequenced in a study of technical replicates of blood from a few donors. TCRdb's table, derived via immunoSEQ multiplex PCR, lists solely in-frame clones and lacks some. This sample has 9,500 to 15,000 clones, with approximately 95% found just once. Sequencing input: PBMCs. The origin of the receptors is a human donor in good health. Both conserved end residues are part of each CDR3. A D gene is named only where the DNA matches it firmly. Rows give clone size only sometimes, using once, few, many, or a class for an expanded clone.

J | D | size | V | DNA | CDR3
TRBJ2-7 | TRBD1 | few | TRBV11-2 | TGTGCCAGCAGCTTAGATCGGGACAGGGACTACGAGCAGTACTTC | CASSLDRDRDYEQYF
TRBJ2-7 | TRBD1 | - | TRBV5-1 | TGCGCCAGCAGCTTGGATGGACAGGTGATATCCTACGAGCAGTACTTC | CASSLDGQVISYEQYF
TRBJ2-1 | - | - | TRBV6-1 | TGTGCCAGCAGCCTTTACGGGACTGACAACAATGAGCAGTTCTTC | CASSLYGTDNNEQFF
TRBJ2-3 | - | - | TRBV2 | TGTGCCAGCAGTGACTTGGGGGCGCGGAGGCTTAGCACAGATACGCAGTATTTT | CASSDLGARRLSTDTQYF
TRBJ1-5 | - | - | TRBV19 | TGTGCCAGTAGTAGGATGGGGAGGGAGCCCCAGCATTTT | CASSRMGREPQHF
TRBJ1-5 | - | - | TRBV7-2 | TGTGCCAGCAGCTTAATGCAGGCCTACAATCAGCCCCAGCATTTT | CASSLMQAYNQPQHF
TRBJ2-1 | TRBD2 | - | TRBV5-1 | TGCGCCAGCAGCGCGGGACTAGCGGGTGGGTCCTACAATGAGCAGTTCTTC | CASSAGLAGGSYNEQFF
TRBJ2-1 | - | - | TRBV27 | TGTGCCAGCAGTCTACAACAGGGTAGAGTCACGGGTGAGCAGTTCTTC | CASSLQQGRVTGEQFF
TRBJ1-5 | TRBD1 | - | TRBV5-6 | TGTGCCAGCAGCTCCGGGACAGGGGTCAATCAGCCCCAGCATTTT | CASSSGTGVNQPQHF
TRBJ1-2 | - | - | TRBV6-6 | TGTGCCAGCAGTTACTCAGCGACAGCCAGGTATGGCTACACCTTC | CASSYSATARYGYTF
TRBJ1-5 | - | - | TRBV6-1 | TGTGCCAGCAGTGGGGAGGGGCAGCCCCAGCATTTT | CASSGEGQPQHF
TRBJ2-5 | TRBD2 | - | TRBV5-5 | TGTGCCAGCAGCCCACCTAGCGGGATCTGGGGAGAGACCCAGTACTTC | CASSPPSGIWGETQYF
TRBJ2-7 | TRBD1 | few | TRBV15 | TGTGCCACCAGCAGAGAGGGGACAGGGGAGCAGTACTTC | CATSREGTGEQYF
TRBJ2-7 | TRBD2 | once | TRBV28 | TGTGCCAGCAGTACCAATAGCGGGAGCGAGCAGTACTTC | CASSTNSGSEQYF
TRBJ2-5 | TRBD1 | once | TRBV2 | TGTGCCAGCAGTGGCCTACAGGGGGGCCAAGAGACCCAGTACTTC | CASSGLQGGQETQYF
TRBJ2-2 | TRBD2 | - | TRBV2 | TGTGCCAGCAGTGAAGGAGCGGGGGGGTTCGCCGGGGAGCTGTTTTTT | CASSEGAGGFAGELFF
TRBJ2-7 | - | - | TRBV4-2 | TGTGCCAGCAGCCAAGAATTAGCGTTTGAGCAGTACTTC | CASSQELAFEQYF
TRBJ2-5 | TRBD1 | once | TRBV6-5 | TGTGCCAGCAGTTACTCCCCTGGACAGGGGGAAGAGACCCAGTACTTC | CASSYSPGQGEETQYF
TRBJ2-2 | - | - | TRBV2 | TGTGCCGCCGGGCGGGACGCTAACACCGGGGAGCTGTTTTTT | CAAGRDANTGELFF
TRBJ2-5 | - | - | TRBV18 | TGTGCCAGCTCACGGGGCAGTATGGCGGAGACCCAGTACTTC | CASSRGSMAETQYF
TRBJ1-1 | - | - | TRBV5-6 | TGTGCCAGCAGCGGCAGTCAAACACCATACACTGAAGCTTTCTTT | CASSGSQTPYTEAFF
TRBJ2-2 | - | - | TRBV7-8 | TGTGCCAGCAGCTCCAGGCAGGGTCCTGCCGGGGAGCTGTTTTTT | CASSSRQGPAGELFF
TRBJ2-7 | - | - | TRBV30 | TGTGCCTGGAGTCGTGGACTGAGGTACGAGCAGTACTTC | CAWSRGLRYEQYF
TRBJ2-5 | TRBD2 | - | TRBV9 | TGTGCCAGCAGCCCCGGAGGGGTGGCGGGAGTAGGGCAAGAGACCCAGTACTTC | CASSPGGVAGVGQETQYF
TRBJ1-5 | - | - | TRBV28 | TGTGCCAGCAGTTTAAGCGGTGGGATTGGTCAGCCCCAGCATTTT | CASSLSGGIGQPQHF
TRBJ2-2 | - | - | TRBV10-1 | TGCGCCAGCAGTGAGGGAGTAGACTATGTCGGGGAGCTGTTTTTT | CASSEGVDYVGELFF
TRBJ1-5 | - | - | TRBV1 | TGCACCAGCAGCCAAGTGGGGACACGTCTAAAGAATAGCAATCAGCCCCAGCATTTT | CTSSQVGTRLKNSNQPQHF
TRBJ1-5 | - | - | TRBV28 | TGTGCCAGCAGGACAGGAGAGGGGTTTGGTGGCAATCAGCCCCAGCATTTT | CASRTGEGFGGNQPQHF
TRBJ1-5 | - | - | TRBV25-1 | TGTGCCAGCAGTGAATACCAGGGGCCCCAGCATTTT | CASSEYQGPQHF
TRBJ1-1 | - | - | TRBV7-9 | TGTGCCAGCAGCTTAGGGCAGGGGCAGAGGACTGAAGCTTTCTTT | CASSLGQGQRTEAFF
TRBJ2-4 | TRBD1 | - | TRBV19 | TGTGCCAGTAGTACCATACAGGGGGCCAAAAACATTCAGTACTTC | CASSTIQGAKNIQYF
TRBJ1-2 | TRBD1 | - | TRBV9 | TGTGCCAGCAGCGTAGAGCCCGAGGGGGCAGCCAGTGGCTACACCTTC | CASSVEPEGAASGYTF
TRBJ2-3 | TRBD2 | - | TRBV4-1 | TGCGCCAGCAGCCAAGATCTCAAGCGGGACGGGACAGATACGCAGTATTTT | CASSQDLKRDGTDTQYF
TRBJ2-5 | TRBD2 | - | TRBV7-9 | TGTGCCAGCAGCTCCCCGGGGGGGCAAGAGACCCAGTACTTC | CASSSPGGQETQYF
TRBJ2-7 | TRBD2 | - | TRBV4-2 | TGTGCCAGCAGCCAACAGACTAGCGGGGGAGACTACGAGCAGTACTTC | CASSQQTSGGDYEQYF
TRBJ2-3 | TRBD1 | - | TRBV10-1 | TGCGCCAGCAGTGCAACCGGGACAGGGGTTGCAGATACGCAGTATTTT | CASSATGTGVADTQYF
TRBJ2-7 | - | once | TRBV6-1 | TGTGCCAGCAGTGAAACCGCTTGGGGGGAGGGGGGCTACGAGCAGTACTTC | CASSETAWGEGGYEQYF
TRBJ2-1 | TRBD1 | once | TRBV11-3 | TGTGCCAGCAGCCCAGACAGGGGATCGTACAATGAGCAGTTCTTC | CASSPDRGSYNEQFF
TRBJ2-2 | TRBD1 | - | TRBV28 | TGTGCCAGCAGTGCTACCGGGACAGGGTACACCGGGGAGCTGTTTTTT | CASSATGTGYTGELFF
TRBJ1-5 | TRBD1 | - | TRBV16 | TGTGCCAGCAGCCACCCATGGACAGGAGACATTTATCAGCCCCAGCATTTT | CASSHPWTGDIYQPQHF
TRBJ1-1 | TRBD1 | - | TRBV7-9 | TGTGCCATCACACAGGGGGGGGCTAGCATGAACACTGAAGCTTTCTTT | CAITQGGASMNTEAFF
TRBJ2-7 | TRBD2 | - | TRBV9 | TGTGCCAGCAGCGTTGGGACTAGCGGGAGTTTCGAAGTCGCCTACGAGCAGTACTTC | CASSVGTSGSFEVAYEQYF
TRBJ2-3 | - | once | TRBV30 | TGTGCCTGGAGTGGGAGGGGTTGGTCAGATACGCAGTATTTT | CAWSGRGWSDTQYF
TRBJ2-6 | - | - | TRBV6-1 | TGTGCCAGCAGATTGAGCCATTCTGGGGCCAACGTCCTGACTTTC | CASRLSHSGANVLTF
TRBJ2-5 | TRBD2 | - | TRBV28 | TGTGCCAGCAGTACCCGGACTAGCGGGCAAGAGACCCAGTACTTC | CASSTRTSGQETQYF
TRBJ2-3 | - | - | TRBV7-9 | TGTGCCAGCAGCTCCCCCGATCGGTATACGCAGTATTTT | CASSSPDRYTQYF
TRBJ2-7 | - | - | TRBV19 | TGTGCCAGTAGTATAGACGGAGAGGGCTACGAGCAGTACTTC | CASSIDGEGYEQYF
TRBJ2-7 | TRBD1 | - | TRBV5-1 | TGCGCCAGCGGCGCCGGGACAGCCTACGAGCAGTACTTC | CASGAGTAYEQYF
TRBJ2-7 | TRBD1 | - | TRBV19 | TGTGCCAGTAGTATATTGACAGGGGGCTACGAGCAGTACTTC | CASSILTGGYEQYF
TRBJ2-1 | - | - | TRBV27 | TGTGCCAGCAGGGAGACTTTTTCCCCTCCCTACAATGAGCAGTTCTTC | CASRETFSPPYNEQFF
TRBJ2-7 | - | - | TRBV30 | TGTGCCACAGGACAGCTTCCCTACGAGCAGTACTTC | CATGQLPYEQYF
TRBJ2-7 | TRBD2 | once | TRBV15 | TGTGCCACCAGCGAGAGGGTTCCGGGACTAGCGGGAAAGAGCTACGAGCAGTACTTC | CATSERVPGLAGKSYEQYF
TRBJ2-2 | - | once | TRBV5-1 | TGCGCCAGCAGCTTGTTAATCGGGGAGCTGTTTTTT | CASSLLIGELFF
TRBJ1-1 | - | once | TRBV4-1 | TGCGCCAGCAGCCAAGATGTGGCAATGAACACTGAAGCTTTCTTT | CASSQDVAMNTEAFF
TRBJ1-2 | TRBD1 | - | TRBV6-1 | TGTGCCAGCAGGTCCGGGACAGGCTATGGCTACACCTTC | CASRSGTGYGYTF